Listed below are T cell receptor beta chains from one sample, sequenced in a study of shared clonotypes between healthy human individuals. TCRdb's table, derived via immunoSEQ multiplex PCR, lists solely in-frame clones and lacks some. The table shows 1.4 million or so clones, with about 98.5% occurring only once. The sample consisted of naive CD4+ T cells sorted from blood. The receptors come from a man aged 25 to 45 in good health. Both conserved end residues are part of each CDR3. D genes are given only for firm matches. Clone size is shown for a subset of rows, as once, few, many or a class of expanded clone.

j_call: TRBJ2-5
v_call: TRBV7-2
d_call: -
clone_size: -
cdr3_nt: TGTGCCAGCAGCCTTTGGGACAAAGAGACCCAGTACTTC
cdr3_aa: CASSLWDKETQYF

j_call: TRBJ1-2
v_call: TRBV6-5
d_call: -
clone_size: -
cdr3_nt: TGTGCCAGCAGTTACTCGCGGGGTTATAACTATGGCTACACCTTC
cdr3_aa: CASSYSRGYNYGYTF

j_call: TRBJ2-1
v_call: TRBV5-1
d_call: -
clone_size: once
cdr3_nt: TGCGCCAGCAGCTTGGGGGCGCGGTGGGGGAATGAGCAGTTCTTC
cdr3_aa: CASSLGARWGNEQFF

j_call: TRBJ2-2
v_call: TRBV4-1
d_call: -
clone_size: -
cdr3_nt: TGCGCCAGCAGCCAAGTCCGGGTGGGCGGGGAGCTGTTTTTT
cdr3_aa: CASSQVRVGGELFF

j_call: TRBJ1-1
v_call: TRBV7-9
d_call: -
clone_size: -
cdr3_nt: TGTGCCAGCAGCTTTCAGGGAATGAACACTGAAGCTTTCTTT
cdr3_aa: CASSFQGMNTEAFF

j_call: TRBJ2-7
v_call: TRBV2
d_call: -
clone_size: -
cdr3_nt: TGTGCCAGCAGCCCAGGGTCCCTTACCTACGAGCAGTACTTC
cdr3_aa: CASSPGSLTYEQYF

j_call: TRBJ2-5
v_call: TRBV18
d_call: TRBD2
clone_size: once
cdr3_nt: TGTGCCAGCTCCCCAATGCCTCGTCGGGAGGGCCGAGGGGCGACCCAGTACTTC
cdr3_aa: CASSPMPRREGRGATQYF

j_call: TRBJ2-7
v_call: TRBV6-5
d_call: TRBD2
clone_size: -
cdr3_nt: TGTGCCAGCAGTTCGATACGACTAGCGGGTACCTACGAGCAGTACTTC
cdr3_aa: CASSSIRLAGTYEQYF

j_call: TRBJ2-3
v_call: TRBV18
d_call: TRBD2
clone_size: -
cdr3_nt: TGTGCCAGCTCACCCACTAGCGGGAGAAGCACAGATACGCAGTATTTT
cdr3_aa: CASSPTSGRSTDTQYF

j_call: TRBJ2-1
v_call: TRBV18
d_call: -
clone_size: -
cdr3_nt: TGTGCCAGCTCACCGCTCGGCGGGCAGAGCTCCTACAATGAGCAGTTCTTC
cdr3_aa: CASSPLGGQSSYNEQFF

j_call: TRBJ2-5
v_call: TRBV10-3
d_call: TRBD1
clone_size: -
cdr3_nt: TGTGCCATCAGTGATCCCGGACAGGGGGCTCGCGAGACCCAGTACTTC
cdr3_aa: CAISDPGQGARETQYF

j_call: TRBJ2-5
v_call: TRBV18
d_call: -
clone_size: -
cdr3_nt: TGTGCCAGCTCACCCACAGTGAGCCAAGAGACCCAGTACTTC
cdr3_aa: CASSPTVSQETQYF

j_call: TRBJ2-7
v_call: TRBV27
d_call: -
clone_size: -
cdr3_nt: TGTGCCAGCAGTTTTTCGTGGCGTGGTCGGGATTCGACAGGCCTTTCCTACGAGCAGTACTTC
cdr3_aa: CASSFSWRGRDSTGLSYEQYF

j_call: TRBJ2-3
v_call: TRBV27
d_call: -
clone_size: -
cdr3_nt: TGTGCCAGTAAGGGATGGGGCACAGATACGCAGTATTTT
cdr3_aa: CASKGWGTDTQYF

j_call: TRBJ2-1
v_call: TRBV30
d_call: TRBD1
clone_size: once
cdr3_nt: TGTGCCTGGAGTGTAAAAACAGGGGTCTTGAATGAGCAGTTCTTC
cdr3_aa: CAWSVKTGVLNEQFF

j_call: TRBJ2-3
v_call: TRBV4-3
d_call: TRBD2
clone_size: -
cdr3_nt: TGCGCCAGCAGCCCTATGCGGACTAGCGGTTCCACAGATACGCAGTATTTT
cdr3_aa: CASSPMRTSGSTDTQYF

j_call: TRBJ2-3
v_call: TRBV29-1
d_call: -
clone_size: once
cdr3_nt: TGCAGCGTTGGGGACCCTACAGTATCGGCAGATACGCAGTATTTT
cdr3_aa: CSVGDPTVSADTQYF

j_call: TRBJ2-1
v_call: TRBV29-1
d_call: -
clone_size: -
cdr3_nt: TGCAGCGTTGAAAAAGGGGCGAGTGAGCAGTTCTTC
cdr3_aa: CSVEKGASEQFF

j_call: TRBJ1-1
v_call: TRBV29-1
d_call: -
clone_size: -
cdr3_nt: TGCAGCGTTGAAGTGGGACGTATAAACACTGAAGCTTTCTTT
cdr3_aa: CSVEVGRINTEAFF

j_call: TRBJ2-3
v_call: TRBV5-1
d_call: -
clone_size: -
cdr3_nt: TGCGCCAGCAGCCAGACAGTATCTAGCACAGATACGCAGTATTTT
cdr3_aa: CASSQTVSSTDTQYF

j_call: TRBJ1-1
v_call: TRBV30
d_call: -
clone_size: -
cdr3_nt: TGTGCCTGGAGTGTACGTGTGAACACTGAAGCTTTCTTT
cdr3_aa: CAWSVRVNTEAFF

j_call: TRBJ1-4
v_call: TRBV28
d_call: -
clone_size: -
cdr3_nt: TGTGCCAGCAGTTTGCCCATAGGTAATGAAAAACTGTTTTTT
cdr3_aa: CASSLPIGNEKLFF

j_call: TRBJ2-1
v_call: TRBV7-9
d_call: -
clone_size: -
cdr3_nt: TGTGCCAGCAGCTTATCGGGTCCTGACGGTGAGCAGTTCTTC
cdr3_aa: CASSLSGPDGEQFF

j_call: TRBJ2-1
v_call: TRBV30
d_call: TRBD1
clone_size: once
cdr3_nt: TGTGCCTGGAGTGCGACGCGACAGGGTGTTTTGTACAATGAGCAGTTCTTC
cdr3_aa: CAWSATRQGVLYNEQFF

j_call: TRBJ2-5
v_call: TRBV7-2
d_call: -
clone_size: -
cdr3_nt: TGTGCCAGCAGCTTAGTAAAAGAGACCCAGTACTTC
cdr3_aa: CASSLVKETQYF

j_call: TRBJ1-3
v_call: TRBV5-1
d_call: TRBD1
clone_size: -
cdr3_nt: TGCGCCAGCAGCACTACAGGGGGCGCCTCTGGAAACACCATATATTTT
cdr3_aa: CASSTTGGASGNTIYF

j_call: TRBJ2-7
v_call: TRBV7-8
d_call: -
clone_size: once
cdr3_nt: TGTGCCAGCAGCCGCGGAAGTGGGTACGAGCAGTACTTC
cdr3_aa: CASSRGSGYEQYF

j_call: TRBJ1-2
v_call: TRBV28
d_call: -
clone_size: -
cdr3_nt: TGTGCCAGCACTGGAAGGGTGACCAAGGGCTTCTATGGCTACACCTTC
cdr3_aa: CASTGRVTKGFYGYTF

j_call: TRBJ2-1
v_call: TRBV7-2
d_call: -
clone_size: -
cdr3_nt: TGTGCCAGCAGCCCCCAAGAGGCGACCTACAATGAGCAGTTCTTC
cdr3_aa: CASSPQEATYNEQFF

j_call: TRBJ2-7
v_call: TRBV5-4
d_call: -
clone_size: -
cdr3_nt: TGTGCCAGCAGCTTGGTCGGGGTTAGTACCTACGAGCAGTACTTC
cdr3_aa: CASSLVGVSTYEQYF

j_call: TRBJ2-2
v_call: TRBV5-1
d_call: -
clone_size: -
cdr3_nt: TGCGCCAGCAGCGCAATAACCCTGAACACCGGGGAGCTGTTTTTT
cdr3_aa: CASSAITLNTGELFF

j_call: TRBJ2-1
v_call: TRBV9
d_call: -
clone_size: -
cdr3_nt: TGTGCCAGCAGCGTAGCGAGGGGACACAACAATGAGCAGTTCTTC
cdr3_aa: CASSVARGHNNEQFF

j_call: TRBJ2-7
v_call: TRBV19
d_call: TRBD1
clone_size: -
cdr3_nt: TGTGCCAGTGGAAGGACAGGGAAACCCTACGAGCAGTACTTC
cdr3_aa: CASGRTGKPYEQYF

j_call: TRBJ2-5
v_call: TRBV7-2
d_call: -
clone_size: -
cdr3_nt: TGTGCCAGCAGCTTAGACTATACAGGTCAAGAGACCCAGTACTTC
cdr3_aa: CASSLDYTGQETQYF

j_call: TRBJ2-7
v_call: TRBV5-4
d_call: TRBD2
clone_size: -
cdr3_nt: TGTGCCAGCAGCATCGGCGGACTAGCGGGAGGGGCGGCCTACGAGCAGTACTTC
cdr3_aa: CASSIGGLAGGAAYEQYF

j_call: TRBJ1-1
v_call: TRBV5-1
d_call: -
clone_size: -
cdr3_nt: TGCGCCAGCAGCTCAGCAAAAGGGGATGAAGCTTTCTTT
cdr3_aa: CASSSAKGDEAFF

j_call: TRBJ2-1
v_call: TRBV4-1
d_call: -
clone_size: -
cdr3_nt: TGCGCCAGCAGCCAAGGGGGGTTAGGGGAGCAGTTCTTC
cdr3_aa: CASSQGGLGEQFF

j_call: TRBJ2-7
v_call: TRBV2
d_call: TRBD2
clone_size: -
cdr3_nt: TGTGCCACCATAGAGCAAACCGGGACTAGCGCTTCCTACGAGCAGTACTTC
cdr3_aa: CATIEQTGTSASYEQYF

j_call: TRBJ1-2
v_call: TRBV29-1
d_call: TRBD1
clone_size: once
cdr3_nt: TGCAGCGGACAGGGGGCGGGAGGCTACACCTTC
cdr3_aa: CSGQGAGGYTF

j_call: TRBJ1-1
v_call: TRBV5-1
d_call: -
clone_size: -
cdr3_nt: TGCGCCAGCAGCTTGAGTCGAGTCACTGAAGCTTTCTTT
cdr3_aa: CASSLSRVTEAFF

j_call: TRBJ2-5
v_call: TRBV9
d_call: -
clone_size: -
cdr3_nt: TGTGCCAGCAGCGCTAGCCCGATGGCCCTGGAGACCCAGTACTTC
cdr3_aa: CASSASPMALETQYF

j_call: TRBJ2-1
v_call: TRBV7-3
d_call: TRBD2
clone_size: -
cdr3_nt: TGTGCCAGCAGCCCGAGCGGGAGGGATCACAATGAGCAGTTCTTC
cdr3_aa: CASSPSGRDHNEQFF